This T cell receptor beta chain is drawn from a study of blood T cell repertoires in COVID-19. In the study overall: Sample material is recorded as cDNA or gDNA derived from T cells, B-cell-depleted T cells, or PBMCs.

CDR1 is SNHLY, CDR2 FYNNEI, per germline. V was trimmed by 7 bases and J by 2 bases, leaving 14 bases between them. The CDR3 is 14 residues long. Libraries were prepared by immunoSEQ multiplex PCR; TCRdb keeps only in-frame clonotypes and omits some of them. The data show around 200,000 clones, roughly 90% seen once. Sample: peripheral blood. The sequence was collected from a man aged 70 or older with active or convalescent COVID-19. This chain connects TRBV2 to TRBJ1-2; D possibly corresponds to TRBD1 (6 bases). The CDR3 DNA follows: TGTGCCAGCACCCCAAGGGGGGGCAACTATGGCTACACCTTC. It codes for CASTPRGGNYGYTF.